These 15 T cell receptor beta chains share one sample of origin, sequenced in a study of T cells in Graves' hyperthyroidism and ophthalmopathy. The source material, RNA transcripts, was used to amplify TCR beta CDR3 regions. A set of HTBI primers served as the primers for a first-round RT-PCR of the TCR CDR3. TCRdb reanalysed the multiplex PCR reads using MiXCR and keeps one entry per CDR3 protein. The sample lists a few hundred thousand distinct CDR3 sequences; 18% were seen once. Material for sequencing was blood. These receptors were obtained from a young man with Graves' ophthalmopathy.

The chain uses TRBV3-2 and TRBJ2-7. TRBV3-2 is labeled a pseudogene. The CDR3 is made up of 13 amino acids. The CDR3 DNA reads as TGTGCCAGCAGCGATGAATTAAACTCCGAGCAGTACTTC. Amino acids: CASSDELNSEQYF.

About this clonotype itself: This may be a read error: a much more frequent sequence differs by one nucleotide. The chain uses TRBV10-1 and TRBJ1-1, with a weak D call TRBD1 (6 bases). From germline, CDR1 is WNHNN and CDR2 SYGVQD (reference sequence). There are 15 residues in the CDR3. V was shortened by 3 bases and J by 2 bases, with 13 bases between the two germline ends. CDR3: CASSDDRLGNTEAFF. CDR3 in DNA: TGCGCCAGCAGTGATGACAGGCTCGGTAACACTGAAGCTTTCTTT.

This clonotype was counted ten times or more. This sequence joins TRBV6-2 or TRBV6-3 and TRBJ2-7, with D perhaps matching TRBD1 (5 bases). The ends were cut back, 5 bases at V and 2 bases at J, with 10 bases in the middle. CDR1 is MNHEY and CDR2 is SVGEGT in the germline V gene. The CDR3 length is 13 residues. The CDR3, as DNA: TGTGCCAGCAGTCAACGACAGCCCTACGAGCAGTACTTC. Its translation: CASSQRQPYEQYF.

Ten or more counts support this clonotype. V gene TRBV11-2 combines with J gene TRBJ1-2, with D perhaps TRBD1 (6 bases). The CDR3 has 13 amino acids. Trimming stripped 5 bases from V and 4 bases from J, with 11 bases between. Germline-derived CDR1 and CDR2 are SGHAT and FQNNGV. DNA of the CDR3: TGTGCCAGCAGCCCCGGGACATTCTATGGCTACACCTTC. This codes for CASSPGTFYGYTF. Combining the CDR3 with reference TRBV11-2 and TRBJ1-2 gives the whole variable domain EAGVAQSPRYKIIEKRQSVAFWCNPISGHATLYWYQQILGQGPKLLIQFQNNGVVDDSQLPKDRFSAERLKGVDSTLKIQPAKLEDSAVYLCASSPGTFYGYTFGSGTRLTVV.

Concerning this clonotype: This sequence may be a read error, since a much larger clone differs from it by one base. Written as DNA, the CDR3 is TGTGCCAGTAGTATGGGCAATTCAGGGGTGGCTGAAGCTTTCTTT. Its translation: CASSMGNSGVAEAFF. This chain links TRBV19 with TRBJ1-1; maybe TRBD1 (6 bases). Trimming shortened V by 3 bases and J by 6 bases, and 17 bases separated the two germline ends. Germline-derived CDR1 and CDR2 are LNHDA and SQIVND (reference sequence). This CDR3 has 15 amino acids. Based on the CDR3 plus reference TRBV19 and TRBJ1-1, the full variable domain is DGGITQSPKYLFRKEGQNVTLSCEQNLNHDAMYWYRQDPGQGLRLIYYSQIVNDFQKGDIAEGYSVSREKKESFPLTVTSAQKNPTAFYLCASSMGNSGVAEAFFGQGTRLTVV.

This clonotype was observed at least ten times. The J gene is TRBJ1-5, the V gene TRBV7-2; the D gene is possibly TRBD1 (5 bases). V lost 0 bases and J lost 6, with 18 bases in between. Germline assignment: CDR1 SGHTA and CDR2 FQGNSA. The CDR3 has 17 residues. CDR3: CASSLAAGGGNGQPQHF. CDR3 DNA sequence: TGTGCCAGCAGCTTAGCCGCAGGTGGGGGTAATGGTCAGCCCCAGCATTTT. Full variable domain (remainder filled in from reference TRBV7-2 and TRBJ1-5): GAGVSQSPSNKVTEKGKDVELRCDPISGHTALYWYRQSLGQGLEFLIYFQGNSAPDKSGLPSDRFSAERTGGSVSTLTIQRTQQEDSAVYLCASSLAAGGGNGQPQHFGDGTRLSIL.

This rearrangement joins TRBV2 to TRBJ2-1; 10 bases are a match to TRBD2. The CDR3 totals 16 residues. Losses at the gene ends were 4 bases for V and 0 bases for J; bases not matched to a gene: 3. In germline, CDR1 is SNHLY, CDR2 FYNNEI. The CDR3 DNA follows: TGTGCCAGCAGTGGTACTAGCGGGGTCTCCTACAATGAGCAGTTCTTC. Residues: CASSGTSGVSYNEQFF.

This clonotype has only a few counts. The chain recombines TRBV12-3 or TRBV12-4 with TRBJ2-1; 12 nucleotides align to TRBD2. V trimming: 2 bases; J trimming: 5 bases; junction bases outside the gene matches: 1. The CDR3 is made up of 15 amino acids. This CDR3 is CASSLLAGGNNEQFF. The DNA of the CDR3 is TGTGCCAGCAGTTTACTAGCGGGGGGGAACAATGAGCAGTTCTTC.

In this sample, this clonotype turned up many times. The genes are TRBV28 and TRBJ1-6; unclear D gene. Deletions cut 6 bases from V and 7 bases from J, with 19 bases between. The germline V gene has CDR1 MDHEN and CDR2 SYDVKM. There are 16 residues in the CDR3. CDR3 in DNA: TGTGCCAGCAGCTCTACCCTCTTAGCGGGAAATTCACCCCTCCACTTT. Encoded protein: CASSSTLLAGNSPLHF.

This clonotype was counted at least ten times. This sequence joins TRBV7-3 and TRBJ1-5; tentatively, D is TRBD1 (6 bases). Trimming took 4 bases from V and 6 from J, leaving 22 bases between them. There are 17 residues in the CDR3. Germline CDR1 and CDR2: SGHTA and FQGTGA. The DNA for the CDR3 is TGTGCCAGCAGCTCATACGGGGTGGGACAAGTCCTTCAGCCCCAGCATTTT. Translation: CASSSYGVGQVLQPQHF.

This clonotype was detected ten times or more. This chain uses TRBV19 with TRBJ1-5; 7 bases line up with TRBD1. V was pared by 9 bases and J by 2 bases, with 7 bases of the junction left unmatched. The CDR3 spans 14 residues. The germline gives CDR1 LNHDA, CDR2 SQIVND (reference sequence). CDR3 nucleotide sequence: TGTGCCAGGAACAATGGGACAGGCAATCAGCCCCAGCATTTT. Translated: CARNNGTGNQPQHF.

This clonotype showed up many times. The chain employs TRBV7-3 and TRBJ2-2, with D hard to call. Trimming took off 5 bases at V and 0 bases at J, with 10 bases between the two ends. There are 15 residues in the CDR3. Looked up from germline, CDR1 is SGHTA and CDR2 is FQGTGA. In nucleotides, the CDR3 is TGTGCCAGCAGCCCACTCACCTCGAACACCGGGGAGCTGTTTTTT. Amino acids: CASSPLTSNTGELFF.

This clonotype showed up many times. The chain links TRBV6-5 to TRBJ2-6; 7 nucleotides align to TRBD1. The V gene's germline CDR1 is MNHEY and CDR2 SVGAGI. Losses at the gene ends were 2 bases for V and 2 bases for J; bases not matched to a gene: 6. The CDR3 totals 17 residues. The CDR3 DNA follows: TGTGCCAGCAGTTACGGAACAGGGGCTCCTGGGGCCAACGTCCTGACTTTC. Its protein is CASSYGTGAPGANVLTF.

This clonotype was observed at least ten times. The chain uses TRBV7-9 and TRBJ1-2; D call uncertain. V was pared by 2 bases and J by 6 bases, with 10 bases between. The CDR3 loop spans 13 amino acids. Germline V CDR1 and CDR2: SEHNR, FQNEAQ (reference sequence). CDR3 residues: CASSLTTFHGYTF. The CDR3 coding sequence is TGTGCCAGCAGCTTAACGACATTCCATGGCTACACCTTC.

This clonotype has ten or more counts. V gene TRBV13 combines with J gene TRBJ1-2, with 10 nucleotides matching TRBD1. The length of the CDR3 is 13 residues. The V segment lost 4 bases and the J segment 8 bases; nucleotides outside the gene matches: 4. Germline values: CDR1 PRHDT, CDR2 FYEKMQ (reference sequence). Written as DNA, the CDR3 is TGTGCCAGCAGCTCGACAGGGGGCGAGGGCTACACCTTC. This codes for CASSSTGGEGYTF.